Following are 26 T cell receptor beta chains from one sample sequenced in a study of control samples from healthy donors and cancer patients. Generated by immunoSEQ multiplex PCR, the TCRdb table keeps only in-frame clones and is missing some. The sample has some 130,000 clones, about 95% seen once. Sequencing was performed on blood. These receptors were obtained from a man aged 30-40 years in good health.

The rearrangement links TRBV6-2 or TRBV6-3 to TRBJ1-1, with TRBD1 as a possible D gene (5 bases). V lost 5 bases, J lost 4 bases, and 11 bases lay in between. This CDR3 is 13 amino acids long. From germline, CDR1 is MNHEY and CDR2 SVGEGT. The CDR3 sequence: CASSLTGPTEAFF. The CDR3 bases are TGTGCCAGCAGTCTTACAGGTCCCACTGAAGCTTTCTTT.

The chain employs TRBV2 and TRBJ1-2; 9 positions match TRBD1. Germline V lookup: CDR1 SNHLY, CDR2 FYNNEI. The CDR3 is made up of 15 amino acids. The trim removed 5 bases at V and 3 bases at J, leaving 7 bases unmatched. CDR3 residues: CASSYARTGDYGYTF. CDR3 nucleotide sequence: TGTGCCAGCAGTTATGCCCGGACAGGGGACTATGGCTACACCTTC. Looking up the rest from reference TRBV2 and TRBJ1-2 gives the full variable domain: EPEVTQTPSHQVTQMGQEVILRCVPISNHLYFYWYRQILGQKVEFLVSFYNNEISEKSEIFDDQFSVERPDGSNFTLKIRSTKLEDSAMYFCASSYARTGDYGYTFGSGTRLTVV.

The chain joins TRBV3-1 (or the pseudogene TRBV3-2) to TRBJ2-3; TRBD2 matches at 9 bases. This CDR3 spans 18 amino acids. Germline loops: CDR1 LGHDT, CDR2 YNNKEL (reference sequence). Trimming removed 1 base from V and 0 bases from J; junction bases left unmatched: 8. The CDR3 coding sequence is TGTGCCAGCAGCCAAGGGCTAGCGGGGCACCTTAGCACAGATACGCAGTATTTT. Encoded protein: CASSQGLAGHLSTDTQYF.

The V gene is TRBV15, the J gene TRBJ2-1; tentative D call: TRBD2 (6 bases). Germline loops: CDR1 LNHNV, CDR2 YYDKDF (reference sequence). This CDR3 comprises 17 residues. Deletions cut 6 bases from V and 6 bases from J, with 24 bases between. As DNA, the CDR3 is TGTGCCACCAGTCCACGCCTGGGGGGATACAATGTCAATGAGCAGTTCTTC. It codes for CATSPRLGGYNVNEQFF. The full variable domain, rest sourced from reference TRBV15 and TRBJ2-1, is DAMVIQNPRYQVTQFGKPVTLSCSQTLNHNVMYWYQQKSSQAPKLLFHYYDKDFNNEADTPDNFQSRRPNTSFCFLDIRSPGLGDTAMYLCATSPRLGGYNVNEQFFGPGTRLTVL.

V is TRBV5-4 and J is TRBJ1-6, with D perhaps TRBD1 (5 bases). Trimming removed 1 base at V and 10 bases at J, with 12 bases between. This CDR3 is built from 14 residues. Germline V gives CDR1 SGHNT, CDR2 YYREEE (reference sequence). The CDR3, as DNA: TGTGCCAGCAGCTTGTACAGGAGACCATCACCCCTCCACTTT. Translating gives CASSLYRRPSPLHF.

This clone has only a few counts. The CDR3 protein is CASSRSSASYEQYF. CDR3 nucleotide sequence: TGTGCCAGCAGCCGTAGTTCCGCGAGCTACGAGCAGTACTTC. The genes are TRBV4-2 and TRBJ2-7; no clear D. Trimming pared 4 bases from V and 3 bases from J, leaving 13 bases between. Germline CDR1 is LGHNA and CDR2 is YNFKEQ. The CDR3 contains 14 residues.

This chain uses TRBV6-1 with TRBJ2-5, with 10 bases matching TRBD2. The CDR3 sequence is 15 residues long. V gave up 2 bases and J gave up 4 bases; unmatched junction bases: 4. Germline lookup yields CDR1 MNHNS and CDR2 SASEGT. This CDR3 is CASSELAGGGETQYF. DNA for the CDR3: TGTGCCAGCAGTGAATTAGCGGGGGGTGGAGAGACCCAGTACTTC.

This clone was recorded only once. This chain uses TRBV18 with TRBJ2-3, with 10 positions matching TRBD2. The germline V gene encodes CDR1 KGHSH and CDR2 LQKENI. The CDR3 is made up of 17 amino acids. With V trimmed by 1 base and J by 2 bases, 6 bases remained unmatched. The CDR3: CASSPRASGGATDTQYF. The CDR3 coding sequence is TGTGCCAGCTCACCACGGGCTAGCGGGGGAGCCACAGATACGCAGTATTTT.

This clone was detected only once. The chain has TRBV4-1 and TRBJ2-3; 8 positions agree with TRBD2. CDR3 length: 17 amino acids. With 2 bases clipped from V and 4 bases from J, the junction kept 11 bases outside the gene matches. Germline V CDR1 and CDR2: MGHRA, YSYEKL. The CDR3 nucleotides are TGCGCCAGCAGCCAACCCAGGACTAGCCGCGTTGCAGATACGCAGTATTTT. It yields the protein CASSQPRTSRVADTQYF.

The chain uses TRBV5-4 and TRBJ1-4; D gene uncertain. The length of the CDR3 is 13 residues. In germline, CDR1 is SGHNT, CDR2 YYREEE (reference sequence). The V gene lost 3 bases and the J gene lost 5 bases, with 8 bases spanning the gap. The CDR3 DNA reads TGTGCCAGCAGCTCCAAAACCAATGAAAAACTGTTTTTT. Translating it yields CASSSKTNEKLFF.

This chain connects TRBV7-9 to TRBJ1-1, with D tentatively TRBD1 (6 bases). The germline gives CDR1 SEHNR, CDR2 FQNEAQ (reference sequence). The V gene lost 5 bases and the J gene lost 3 bases, with 10 bases spanning the gap. CDR3 length equals 13 residues. CDR3 protein: CASSLQGHTEAFF. The CDR3 DNA reads TGTGCCAGCAGCCTACAGGGTCACACTGAAGCTTTCTTT.

This sequence joins TRBV3-1 (or the pseudogene TRBV3-2) and TRBJ1-5; D perhaps matches TRBD1 (5 bases). The CDR3 is 13 amino acids. CDR1 LGHDT and CDR2 YNNKEL come from the germline V gene (reference sequence). Trimming pared 5 bases from V and 2 bases from J, leaving 7 bases between. The CDR3 region has the DNA TGTGCCAGCAGCTCGGGGGGCAATCAGCCCCAGCATTTT. Its translation is CASSSGGNQPQHF.

CDR3 nucleotides: TGTGCCAGCTGGACGGGGGATGAGCAGTTCTTC. Residues: CASWTGDEQFF. The chain links TRBV7-9 to TRBJ2-1; a weak D match, TRBD2 (6 bases). Germline V gene sequence: CDR1 SEHNR, CDR2 FQNEAQ (reference sequence). There are 11 residues in the CDR3. Deletions cut 8 bases from V and 8 bases from J, with 10 bases between.

The gene calls are TRBV19 and TRBJ2-7; a possible D gene is TRBD1 (6 bases). Germline V gene data show CDR1 as LNHDA and CDR2 as SQIVND (reference sequence). This CDR3 comprises 14 residues. Trimming shortened V by 1 base and J by 1 base, and 8 bases separated the two germline ends. CDR3 residues: CASSIVGQSYEQYF. CDR3 sequence (DNA): TGTGCCAGTAGTATAGTTGGACAGTCCTACGAGCAGTACTTC.

This clone was picked up one time. The chain is built from TRBV4-3 and TRBJ1-1; 10 bases are shared with TRBD1. This CDR3 has 16 amino acids. The germline V gene encodes CDR1 LGHNA and CDR2 YSLEER. V lost 2 bases and J lost 4; bases outside the gene matches: 7. This CDR3 is CASSQLRDRGITEAFF. The CDR3, as DNA: TGCGCCAGCAGCCAACTCCGGGACAGGGGTATCACTGAAGCTTTCTTT.

CDR3 coding DNA: TGTGCCAGCAGCTCGACAGGTTCCTACGAGCAGTACTTC. This gives the protein CASSSTGSYEQYF. The V call is TRBV6-2 or TRBV6-3, the J call TRBJ2-7, with D possibly matching TRBD1 (6 bases). The ends were cut back, 6 bases at V and 1 base at J, with 10 bases in the middle. This CDR3 has 13 amino acids. Germline CDR1 MNHEY, CDR2 SVGEGT.

This chain uses TRBV7-8 with TRBJ1-2, with TRBD1 identical over 9 bases. The length of the CDR3 is 15 residues. The junction had 12 bases not matched to a gene; V was cut back by 5 bases and J by 8 bases. CDR1 and CDR2 from the germline V gene are SGHVS and FQNEAQ. The CDR3 bases are TGTGCCAGCAGCACCAGGTGGACAGGGGCGGAGGGCTACACCTTC. Translated: CASSTRWTGAEGYTF.

Worth noting for this clone: The same CDR3 is also encoded by other DNA sequences in this sample. This rearrangement joins TRBV18 to TRBJ1-1; D is uncertain. The germline V gene has CDR1 KGHSH and CDR2 LQKENI. The CDR3 covers 14 residues. Trimming took off 5 bases at V and 3 bases at J, with 13 bases between the two ends. The CDR3 coding sequence is TGTGCCAGCTCAGTCGCTTCCCAGGACACTGAAGCTTTCTTT. Encoded protein: CASSVASQDTEAFF.

V is TRBV7-2 and J is TRBJ1-2; no definite D call. Trimming left V 1 base short and J 7 bases short, with 19 bases between. The CDR3 is 16 residues long. Germline CDR1 reads SGHTA; CDR2 reads FQGNSA. In nucleotides, the CDR3 is TGTGCCAGCAGCTTAGATCCAGGCCTCCCACTTTCTGGCTACACCTTC. Protein product: CASSLDPGLPLSGYTF.

The chain joins TRBV30 to TRBJ1-5; D may be TRBD1 (6 bases). Germline V gene sequence: CDR1 GTSNPN, CDR2 SVGIG (reference sequence). Trimming removed 0 bases at V and 3 bases at J, with 15 bases between. This CDR3 is 16 amino acids long. The CDR3 loop is CAWSVTQGRNNQPQHF. CDR3 nucleotides: TGTGCCTGGAGTGTAACGCAGGGGAGGAACAATCAGCCCCAGCATTTT.

The CDR3, as DNA: TGCGCCAGCAGCTTGGTCTTGGGTCCTAGCACAGATACGCAGTATTTT. Its translation is CASSLVLGPSTDTQYF. V gene TRBV5-1 combines with J gene TRBJ2-3; D unresolved. Germline-derived CDR1 and CDR2 are SGHRS and YFSETQ. CDR3 length: 16 amino acids. Trimming cost V 0 bases and J 0 bases, with 11 bases left between them.

This rearrangement joins TRBV5-1 to TRBJ2-1, with TRBD1 identical over 7 bases. J was trimmed by 4 bases and V by 5 bases; bases with no gene match: 3. The germline gives CDR1 SGHRS, CDR2 YFSETQ. The CDR3 contains 13 residues. The CDR3: CASSLQGYNEQFF. As DNA, the CDR3 is TGCGCCAGCAGTTTACAGGGGTACAATGAGCAGTTCTTC.

With regard to this clone: A read error may produce the germline difference seen at one junction end. Here the CDR3 reads CASSHLKTRENSEAFF. The CDR3 DNA reads as TGCGCCAGCAGCCACCTAAAAACGCGGGAGAACTCTGAAGCTTTCTTT. The V gene is TRBV4-3, the J gene TRBJ1-1; D remains ambiguous. CDR3 length equals 16 residues. Germline CDR1 LGHNA, CDR2 YSLEER.

This chain uses TRBV7-8 with TRBJ2-7; 13 bases match TRBD2. With 0 bases clipped from V and 4 bases from J, the junction kept 3 bases outside the gene matches. The CDR3 is 16 residues long. The V gene's germline CDR1 is SGHVS and CDR2 FQNEAQ. CDR3: CASSLARGLAGYEQYF. In DNA form, the CDR3 reads TGTGCCAGCAGCTTAGCGCGGGGACTAGCGGGGTACGAGCAGTACTTC.

The V and J genes are TRBV28 and TRBJ1-3, with D possibly being TRBD1 (5 bases). Trimming shortened V by 5 bases and J by 0 bases, and 14 bases separated the two germline ends. Germline CDR1 reads MDHEN; CDR2 reads SYDVKM. This CDR3 has 16 amino acids. DNA of the CDR3: TGTGCCAGCAGTGCACCGGGACGGAGCTCTGGAAACACCATATATTTT. This sequence encodes CASSAPGRSSGNTIYF.

The V gene is TRBV2, the J gene TRBJ2-7; 7 bases are a match to TRBD1. V was clipped by 6 bases and J by 6 bases; unmatched bases: 5. Germline CDR1 SNHLY, CDR2 FYNNEI. The CDR3 sequence is 12 residues long. This CDR3 reads CASREQGFEQYF. The CDR3 DNA reads as TGTGCCAGCAGAGAACAGGGGTTCGAGCAGTACTTC.